This T cell receptor beta chain was recovered during a study of identical twins. Germline V CDR1 and CDR2: MNHNS, SASEGT. The CDR3 contains 14 residues. V lost 6 bases and J 7 bases, leaving 15 bases between the germline ends. This clonotype was found many times. TCRdb processed the 5' RACE reads anew with MiXCR; each CDR3 protein has one entry. The data contain roughly 500,000 distinct CDR3 sequences, 22% of them singletons. The sample also formed part of further work on T cells expressing NK-cell markers.

The TCR was taken from a woman aged 18-35 years in good health. This chain joins TRBV6-1 and TRBJ2-2; the D call may be TRBD1 or TRBD2 (5 bases each). The sequenced sample was CD4+ T cells sorted from blood. CDR3 residues: CASRRGILGGELFF. Here the CDR3 DNA reads TGTGCCAGCAGGAGGGGAATACTTGGCGGGGAGCTGTTTTTT.